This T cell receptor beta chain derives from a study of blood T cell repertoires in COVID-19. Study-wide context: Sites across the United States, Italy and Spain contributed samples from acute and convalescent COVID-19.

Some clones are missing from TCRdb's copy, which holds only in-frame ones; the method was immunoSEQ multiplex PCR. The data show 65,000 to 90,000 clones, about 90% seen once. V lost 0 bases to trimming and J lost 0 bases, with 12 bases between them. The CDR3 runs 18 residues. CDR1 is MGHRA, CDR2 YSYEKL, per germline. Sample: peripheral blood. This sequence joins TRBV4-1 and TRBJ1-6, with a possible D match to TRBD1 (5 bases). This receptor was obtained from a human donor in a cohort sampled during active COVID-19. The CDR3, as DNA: TGCGCCAGCAGCCAAGACGGCAGGGCTTACTCCTATAATTCACCCCTCCACTTT. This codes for CASSQDGRAYSYNSPLHF.